This TCR beta chain was identified in a study of metastatic and nonmetastatic thyroid tumors. Study overall: Where malignant and benign thyroid patients were concerned, repertoires were compared across blood and tumor or nodule tissue. Study conclusions and caveats: Reportedly, malignant thyroid tumors had significantly higher TCR beta diversity than benign nodules, in blood and tumor.

In the original workflow: Using the CDR3 differences seen across clinicopathological groups, the authors built a distant-metastasis classifier for papillary thyroid cancer, which was meant to discriminate distant-metastatic patients. MiXCR re-clonotyped the PCR reads for TCRdb. In this record, the V and J calls reflect TCRdb's handling and not the investigators' own analysis. Among 3,500 to 5,000 clones listed, 37% were seen once. Turning to this clone: Its cognate antigen is unknown.

The CDR3 runs 13 residues. V gave up 1 base and J gave up 4 bases, with 5 bases separating them. Germline V CDR1 and CDR2: MDHEN, SYDVKM. Patients were all untreated before their thyroid surgery. This chain joins TRBV28 and TRBJ1-3; D is unclear. Sequenced sample: tumor tissue. The sequence derives from a male donor with papillary thyroid cancer or a benign thyroid nodule (not recorded which). Some clones in this sample may be carry-over from other donors' samples. This CDR3 reads CASSLFPGNTIYF. CDR3 DNA: TGTGCCAGCAGTTTATTCCCCGGAAACACCATATATTTT. The full variable domain, in which reference TRBV28 and TRBJ1-3 provide the parts outside the CDR3, is DVKVTQSSRYLVKRTGEKVFLECVQDMDHENMFWYRQDPGLGLRLIYFSYDVKMKEKGDIPEGYSVSREKKERFSLILESASTNQTSMYLCASSLFPGNTIYFGEGSWLTVV.